The clone carrying this T cell receptor beta chain was picked up a small number of times. No antigen is known for it. This sample was included in a study of identical twins. Study conclusions and caveats: Insertion counts were lower in abundant cord blood beta clonotypes, a trend that memory repertoires did not show. Invariant cells of the MAIT and iNKT types might have partly distorted the zero-insertion analyses.

Trimming shortened V by 5 bases and J by 2 bases, and 16 bases separated the two germline ends. Per germline, CDR1 LNHNV and CDR2 YYDKDF (reference sequence). The CDR3 extends over 15 amino acids. A universal primer site was added by template switching, and unique molecular identifiers were carried by the cDNA. TCRdb ran MiXCR on the 5' RACE reads and lists one entry per CDR3 protein. The sample holds roughly 350,000 distinct CDR3 sequences; roughly an eighth are singletons and the top ten take around 7.8%. The sample was also linked to a second study, of yellow fever vaccine responses in identical twins.

This sequence was found in a woman in her late teens or twenties in good health. The specimen sequenced was CD8+ T cells sorted from blood. The V and J genes are TRBV15 and TRBJ2-7, with D perhaps matching TRBD2 (6 bases). Here the CDR3 reads CATSEHTGLAYEQYF. The CDR3 bases are TGTGCCACCAGCGAACACACGGGACTGGCCTACGAGCAGTACTTC.